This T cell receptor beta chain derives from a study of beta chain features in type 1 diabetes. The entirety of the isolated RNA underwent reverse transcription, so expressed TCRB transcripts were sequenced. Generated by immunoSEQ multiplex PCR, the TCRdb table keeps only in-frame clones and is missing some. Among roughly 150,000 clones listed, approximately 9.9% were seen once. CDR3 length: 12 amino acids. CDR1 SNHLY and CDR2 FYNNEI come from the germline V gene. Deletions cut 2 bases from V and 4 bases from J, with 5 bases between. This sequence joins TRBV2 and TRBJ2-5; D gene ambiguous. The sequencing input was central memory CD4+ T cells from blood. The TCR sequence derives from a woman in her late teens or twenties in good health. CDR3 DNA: TGTGCCAGCAGTGAATACGGAGAGACCCAGTACTTC. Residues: CASSEYGETQYF.